This is a list of T cell receptor beta chains from one sample in a study of shared clonotypes between healthy human individuals. Here immunoSEQ multiplex PCR was the method, and the copy in TCRdb shows in-frame clones only, minus some. This sample has approximately 1.5 million clones, with 95% to 99% found just once. Sequencing was performed on naive CD4+ T cells sorted from blood. These receptors originate from a young man in good health. The CDR3 runs from the conserved cysteine through the conserved F or W. A D gene is named only where the DNA matches it firmly. Some rows mark clone size as missing; the rest say once, few, many or name a class of expanded clone.

j_call: TRBJ2-1
cdr3_length: 14
d_call: .
v_call: TRBV7-7
clone_size: .
cdr3_aa: CASSLEDFRDEQFF
cdr3_nt: TGTGCTAGCAGCTTAGAAGATTTTAGGGATGAGCAGTTCTTC

j_call: TRBJ2-3
cdr3_length: 16
d_call: .
v_call: TRBV30
clone_size: .
cdr3_aa: CAWSLGLVMSSDTQYF
cdr3_nt: TGTGCCTGGAGTCTCGGACTGGTTATGAGTTCAGATACGCAGTATTTT

j_call: TRBJ2-5
cdr3_length: 13
d_call: .
v_call: TRBV11-3
clone_size: .
cdr3_aa: CASSLPGVGTQYF
cdr3_nt: TGTGCCAGCAGCTTACCGGGAGTCGGGACCCAGTACTTC

j_call: TRBJ1-2
cdr3_length: 17
d_call: .
v_call: TRBV11-2
clone_size: .
cdr3_aa: CASSLGLGGQSNYGYTF
cdr3_nt: TGTGCCAGCAGCTTAGGTTTGGGGGGACAATCAAACTATGGCTACACCTTC

j_call: TRBJ1-1
cdr3_length: 12
d_call: .
v_call: TRBV18
clone_size: .
cdr3_aa: CASSPGRVEAFF
cdr3_nt: TGTGCCAGCTCACCGGGACGGGTCGAAGCTTTCTTT

j_call: TRBJ2-7
cdr3_length: 16
d_call: TRBD1
v_call: TRBV5-1
clone_size: .
cdr3_aa: CASSSLLGQGPYEQYF
cdr3_nt: TGCGCCAGCAGCTCCCTCTTGGGACAGGGGCCTTACGAGCAGTACTTC

j_call: TRBJ1-2
cdr3_length: 17
d_call: TRBD1
v_call: TRBV9
clone_size: .
cdr3_aa: CASSVAGGLPANYGYTF
cdr3_nt: TGTGCCAGCAGCGTAGCAGGGGGCCTCCCAGCTAACTATGGCTACACCTTC

j_call: TRBJ2-1
cdr3_length: 17
d_call: TRBD2
v_call: TRBV7-3
clone_size: once
cdr3_aa: CASSVTSGRAGHNEQFF
cdr3_nt: TGTGCCAGCAGCGTTACTAGCGGGAGGGCCGGGCACAATGAGCAGTTCTTC

j_call: TRBJ2-7
cdr3_length: 16
d_call: TRBD2
v_call: TRBV5-6
clone_size: .
cdr3_aa: CASSLVFSGRMYEQYF
cdr3_nt: TGTGCCAGCAGCTTGGTGTTCAGCGGGAGGATGTACGAGCAGTACTTC

j_call: TRBJ1-1
cdr3_length: 13
d_call: .
v_call: TRBV5-6
clone_size: .
cdr3_aa: CASHAGGDTEAFF
cdr3_nt: TGTGCCAGCCATGCTGGAGGGGACACTGAAGCTTTCTTT

j_call: TRBJ1-1
cdr3_length: 14
d_call: TRBD1
v_call: TRBV5-1
clone_size: .
cdr3_aa: CASSRGQGLTEAFF
cdr3_nt: TGCGCCAGCAGCAGGGGACAGGGGCTAACTGAAGCTTTCTTT

j_call: TRBJ2-1
cdr3_length: 18
d_call: TRBD1
v_call: TRBV30
clone_size: .
cdr3_aa: CAFRYRDRGQSKYNEQFF
cdr3_nt: TGTGCCTTTAGATACCGGGACAGGGGGCAATCGAAGTACAATGAGCAGTTCTTC

j_call: TRBJ2-7
cdr3_length: 14
d_call: TRBD1
v_call: TRBV19
clone_size: .
cdr3_aa: CASSPGQGAHGQYF
cdr3_nt: TGTGCCAGTAGTCCGGGACAGGGAGCCCATGGGCAGTACTTC

j_call: TRBJ1-1
cdr3_length: 14
d_call: .
v_call: TRBV11-3
clone_size: .
cdr3_aa: CASSLLGSNTEAFF
cdr3_nt: TGTGCCAGCAGCTTACTTGGGTCGAACACTGAAGCTTTCTTT

j_call: TRBJ2-7
cdr3_length: 15
d_call: .
v_call: TRBV5-1
clone_size: .
cdr3_aa: CASSILGREGYEQYF
cdr3_nt: TGCGCCAGCAGCATCCTCGGCAGGGAAGGTTACGAGCAGTACTTC

j_call: TRBJ1-3
cdr3_length: 17
d_call: .
v_call: TRBV5-1
clone_size: .
cdr3_aa: CASSLATGTSSGNTIYF
cdr3_nt: TGCGCCAGCAGCTTGGCCACCGGGACCAGCTCTGGAAACACCATATATTTT

j_call: TRBJ2-1
cdr3_length: 15
d_call: TRBD2
v_call: TRBV7-2
clone_size: .
cdr3_aa: CASSLALAGSSEQFF
cdr3_nt: TGTGCCAGCAGCTTAGCGCTAGCGGGATCCAGCGAGCAGTTCTTC

j_call: TRBJ2-1
cdr3_length: 15
d_call: .
v_call: TRBV6-1
clone_size: .
cdr3_aa: CASSDIRRIYNEQFF
cdr3_nt: TGTGCCAGCAGTGATATCCGACGAATTTACAATGAGCAGTTCTTC

j_call: TRBJ2-7
cdr3_length: 17
d_call: TRBD1
v_call: TRBV11-2
clone_size: .
cdr3_aa: CASSLNPDRGLRDEQYF
cdr3_nt: TGTGCCAGCAGCCTTAACCCGGACAGGGGGCTAAGGGACGAGCAGTACTTC

j_call: TRBJ2-3
cdr3_length: 14
d_call: TRBD1
v_call: TRBV10-3
clone_size: .
cdr3_aa: CAISPDRGGDTQYF
cdr3_nt: TGTGCCATCAGCCCCGACAGGGGCGGCGATACGCAGTATTTT

j_call: TRBJ2-7
cdr3_length: 14
d_call: .
v_call: TRBV28
clone_size: .
cdr3_aa: CASSFDSTTYEQYF
cdr3_nt: TGTGCCAGCAGTTTTGACAGTACGACCTACGAGCAGTACTTC

j_call: TRBJ2-3
cdr3_length: 15
d_call: .
v_call: TRBV15
clone_size: .
cdr3_aa: CATSRELTRTDTQYF
cdr3_nt: TGTGCCACCAGCAGAGAGCTGACCCGCACAGATACGCAGTATTTT

j_call: TRBJ1-5
cdr3_length: 17
d_call: TRBD1
v_call: TRBV15
clone_size: .
cdr3_aa: CATSRTDRGYRNQPQHF
cdr3_nt: TGTGCCACCAGCAGAACGGACAGGGGATATCGCAATCAGCCCCAGCATTTT

j_call: TRBJ1-1
cdr3_length: 13
d_call: .
v_call: TRBV25-1
clone_size: .
cdr3_aa: CASAAGTNTEAFF
cdr3_nt: TGTGCCAGCGCGGCAGGGACCAACACTGAAGCTTTCTTT

j_call: TRBJ2-2
cdr3_length: 15
d_call: .
v_call: TRBV28
clone_size: .
cdr3_aa: CASSYLTANTGELFF
cdr3_nt: TGTGCCAGCAGTTATTTGACAGCGAACACCGGGGAGCTGTTTTTT

j_call: TRBJ2-3
cdr3_length: 13
d_call: TRBD2
v_call: TRBV11-3
clone_size: .
cdr3_aa: CASSSRGGDTQYF
cdr3_nt: TGTGCCAGCAGCTCACGGGGGGGAGATACGCAGTATTTT

j_call: TRBJ2-7
cdr3_length: 15
d_call: TRBD2
v_call: TRBV7-3
clone_size: .
cdr3_aa: CASSHVGTSPYEQYF
cdr3_nt: TGTGCCAGCAGCCACGTCGGGACTAGCCCCTACGAGCAGTACTTC

j_call: TRBJ2-3
cdr3_length: 15
d_call: TRBD1
v_call: TRBV5-1
clone_size: .
cdr3_aa: CASSPADRGTDTQYF
cdr3_nt: TGCGCCAGCAGCCCGGCAGACAGGGGCACAGATACGCAGTATTTT

j_call: TRBJ1-5
cdr3_length: 13
d_call: .
v_call: TRBV15
clone_size: .
cdr3_aa: CATSRQHNQPQHF
cdr3_nt: TGTGCCACCAGTCGACAGCACAATCAGCCCCAGCATTTT

j_call: TRBJ1-1
cdr3_length: 15
d_call: .
v_call: TRBV6-5
clone_size: .
cdr3_aa: CASSYGSSGGAEAFF
cdr3_nt: TGTGCCAGCAGTTACGGATCTTCGGGGGGGGCTGAAGCTTTCTTT

j_call: TRBJ2-7
cdr3_length: 12
d_call: .
v_call: TRBV5-1
clone_size: .
cdr3_aa: CASRVVGAEQYF
cdr3_nt: TGCGCCAGCAGGGTGGTAGGGGCCGAGCAGTACTTC

j_call: TRBJ2-1
cdr3_length: 14
d_call: .
v_call: TRBV4-1
clone_size: .
cdr3_aa: CASSQAPSVDEQFF
cdr3_nt: TGCGCCAGCAGCCAAGCTCCTAGCGTAGATGAGCAGTTCTTC